These T cell receptor beta chains were read from a single sample in a study of cytomegalovirus exposure and HLA in healthy donors. TCRdb keeps only in-frame clones here, not all; method: immunoSEQ multiplex PCR. This specimen shows about 140,000 clones; the ten leading clones hold about 2.5%. Material for sequencing was PBMCs. The receptor set was obtained from a man aged 40-50 years in good health and CMV-seronegative. Both conserved end residues are part of each CDR3. Each record gives: V gene, CDR3 length, J gene, D gene, CDR3 protein, CDR3 DNA. A D gene is named only where the DNA matches it firmly.

V gene: TRBV7-2
CDR3 length: 16
J gene: TRBJ1-5
D gene: .
CDR3 protein: CASSSRAGNSNQPQHF
CDR3 DNA: TGTGCCAGCAGCTCCCGGGCAGGGAATAGCAATCAGCCCCAGCATTTT

V gene: TRBV13
CDR3 length: 15
J gene: TRBJ2-6
D gene: TRBD1
CDR3 protein: CASSLQGAGANVLTF
CDR3 DNA: TGTGCCAGCAGCTTGCAGGGGGCTGGGGCCAACGTCCTGACTTTC

V gene: TRBV2
CDR3 length: 14
J gene: TRBJ2-1
D gene: .
CDR3 protein: CASRHRLPYNEQFF
CDR3 DNA: TGTGCCAGCAGGCACAGGTTACCCTACAATGAGCAGTTCTTC

V gene: TRBV11-1
CDR3 length: 15
J gene: TRBJ2-2
D gene: .
CDR3 protein: CASSLNRGTTGELFF
CDR3 DNA: TGTGCCAGCAGCTTAAATCGCGGAACCACCGGGGAGCTGTTTTTT

V gene: TRBV10-3
CDR3 length: 14
J gene: TRBJ1-1
D gene: TRBD1
CDR3 protein: CAISRTGGDTEAFF
CDR3 DNA: TGTGCCATCAGCCGGACAGGGGGCGATACTGAAGCTTTCTTT

V gene: TRBV29-1
CDR3 length: 11
J gene: TRBJ1-2
D gene: .
CDR3 protein: CSVEGAGGYTF
CDR3 DNA: TGCAGCGTTGAGGGGGCTGGTGGCTACACCTTC

V gene: TRBV7-2
CDR3 length: 13
J gene: TRBJ2-7
D gene: .
CDR3 protein: CASSTTRGPEQYF
CDR3 DNA: TGTGCCAGCAGTACCACTAGAGGGCCCGAGCAGTACTTC

V gene: TRBV15
CDR3 length: 16
J gene: TRBJ2-7
D gene: TRBD1
CDR3 protein: CATSRSRGQADYEQYF
CDR3 DNA: TGTGCCACCAGCAGGTCTCGGGGACAGGCCGACTACGAGCAGTACTTC

V gene: TRBV5-1
CDR3 length: 16
J gene: TRBJ1-2
D gene: TRBD1
CDR3 protein: CASSPGQGRSNYGYTF
CDR3 DNA: TGCGCCAGCAGCCCGGGACAGGGACGGAGTAACTATGGCTACACCTTC

V gene: TRBV7-9
CDR3 length: 10
J gene: TRBJ2-1
D gene: .
CDR3 protein: CACRANEQFF
CDR3 DNA: TGTGCCTGCAGGGCCAATGAGCAGTTCTTC

V gene: TRBV19
CDR3 length: 15
J gene: TRBJ1-3
D gene: TRBD1
CDR3 protein: CASSRQGNSGNTIYF
CDR3 DNA: TGTGCCAGTAGTAGACAGGGTAACTCTGGAAACACCATATATTTT

V gene: TRBV5-6
CDR3 length: 11
J gene: TRBJ2-1
D gene: .
CDR3 protein: CASSSRGGQFF
CDR3 DNA: TGTGCCAGCAGCTCCAGGGGCGGGCAGTTCTTC

V gene: TRBV7-6
CDR3 length: 15
J gene: TRBJ2-1
D gene: .
CDR3 protein: CASSQIDSIRNEQFF
CDR3 DNA: TGTGCCAGCAGCCAGATCGACAGCATTCGGAATGAGCAGTTCTTC